This TCR beta chain came from a study of T cell responses to AZD1222 COVID-19 vaccine. Whole-study results and caveats: Targets within unmutated variant regions were reportedly found for nearly half of spike-specific TCRs. Baseline serology detected seropositivity in only 5 or 6 AZD1222 recipients.

The CDR3 contains 15 residues. Germline V lookup: CDR1 SEHNR, CDR2 FQNEAQ (reference sequence). Trimming pared 5 bases from V and 2 bases from J, leaving 13 bases between. The table came from immunoSEQ multiplex PCR; TCRdb's copy has only in-frame clones and leaves some out. The table includes 95,000 to 100,000 clones, approximately 87% detected once. The table lists this clone with a few counts. Its antigen remains unknown. The chain recombines TRBV7-9 with TRBJ2-1; D is tentatively TRBD1 or TRBD2 (5 bases each). The source was peripheral blood, collected on day 0 of AZD1222 vaccination. This receptor was identified in an adult in good health. CDR3 coding DNA: TGTGCCAGCAGCCCCGGGACCGGGACCTACAATGAGCAGTTCTTC. Encoded protein: CASSPGTGTYNEQFF.